This record looks at one TCR beta chain sequence and its context. Its cognate antigen is unknown. Trimming shortened V by 7 bases and J by 1 base, and 11 bases separated the two germline ends. Per the germline V gene, CDR1 is SNHLY and CDR2 is FYNNEI. The CDR3 has 15 amino acids. Primers: 60 Vbeta forward and 13 Jbeta reverse. Method: immunoSEQ multiplex PCR; TCRdb's copy keeps in-frame clones and lacks some. The repertoire holds about 130,000 clones, with about 82% as singletons. The data were obtained in a study of cytomegalovirus exposure and HLA in healthy donors. Notes on the study in general: A later analysis appeared to link common viral pathogens to several of the most significant clusters. For most subjects, TCR beta sequences were reported to predict HLA-A and HLA-B alleles with accuracy.

The chain recombines TRBV2 with TRBJ1-6; D may be TRBD1 (6 bases). The source material was PBMCs. The clonotype was recovered from a female donor in good health and CMV-seropositive. CDR3 DNA: TGTGCCAGCACTTTACAGGGTTCCTATAATTCACCCCTCCACTTT. This translates into CASTLQGSYNSPLHF.